Presented here are 21 T cell receptor beta chains from one specimen sequenced in a study of blood T cells in healthy people across ages. A J-beta primer mix and a sample-barcoded 5' primer were used in a second PCR of about 7 to 11 cycles. TCRdb re-called the 5' RACE reads with MiXCR, one entry per CDR3 protein. Among about 570,000 distinct CDR3 sequences listed, 25% to 30% were seen once. The sequenced sample was blood. These receptors were taken from a woman aged 70-85 years in good health.

The rearrangement joins TRBV12-3 or TRBV12-4 to TRBJ1-6, with TRBD1 as a possible D gene (5 bases). The germline V and J ends were trimmed by 0 bases and 7 bases, with 10 bases remaining between them. The CDR3 covers 15 residues. The CDR3 loop is CASSLAGVGNSPLHF. Written as DNA, the CDR3 is TGTGCCAGCAGTTTAGCAGGGGTCGGGAATTCACCCCTCCACTTT.

This clonotype showed up just a few times. The chain joins TRBV28 to TRBJ1-4; perhaps TRBD1 as D (5 bases). V was shortened by 5 bases and J by 6 bases, with 10 bases between the two germline ends. The CDR3 has 13 amino acids. Germline V lookup: CDR1 MDHEN, CDR2 SYDVKM. CDR3 coding DNA: TGTGCCAGCAGTCCAGGGTTTGATGAAAAACTGTTTTTT. This encodes CASSPGFDEKLFF.

This rearrangement joins TRBV6-5 to TRBJ2-1; a weak D match, TRBD2 (5 bases). Germline lookup yields CDR1 MNHEY and CDR2 SVGAGI. Trimming cost V 2 bases and J 5 bases, with 13 bases left between them. The CDR3 is 15 amino acids. The CDR3 loop is CASSYRWERNNEQFF. The CDR3 DNA reads TGTGCCAGCAGTTACAGGTGGGAGAGAAACAATGAGCAGTTCTTC.

The chain has TRBV20-1 and TRBJ1-1, with D uncertain. Trimming took off 3 bases at V and 5 bases at J, with 16 bases between the two ends. Germline-derived CDR1 and CDR2 are DFQATT and SNEGSKA (reference sequence). This CDR3 has 14 amino acids. Here the CDR3 reads CSASRDSTGTEAFF. CDR3 in DNA: TGCAGTGCTAGTCGAGACTCGACGGGTACTGAAGCTTTCTTT.

The rearrangement links TRBV4-2 to TRBJ1-3; weak D call: TRBD1 (6 bases). Germline V gene lookup returns CDR1 LGHNA and CDR2 YNFKEQ. CDR3 length equals 13 residues. V lost 0 bases and J lost 8, with 8 bases in between. CDR3 nucleotides: TGTGCCAGCAGCCAAGATCAGGGGCACACCATATATTTT. Protein product: CASSQDQGHTIYF.

The J gene is TRBJ2-5, the V gene TRBV6-2 or TRBV6-3; D is unresolved. V was pared by 1 base and J by 0 bases, with 12 bases between. The CDR3 has 16 amino acids. The germline V gene encodes CDR1 MNHEY and CDR2 SVGEGT. The CDR3 region has the DNA TGTGCCAGCAGTTACTTGGGTCGTGTGTACCAAGAGACCCAGTACTTC. Amino acid sequence: CASSYLGRVYQETQYF.

A few counts support this clonotype. This chain joins TRBV5-1 and TRBJ2-1; no reliable D call. The V gene's germline CDR1 is SGHRS and CDR2 YFSETQ. This CDR3 is 13 amino acids long. V lost 4 bases and J 4 bases, leaving 9 bases between the germline ends. The CDR3 is CASSTQTYNEQFF. CDR3 coding DNA: TGCGCCAGCAGCACACAAACTTACAATGAGCAGTTCTTC. Based on the CDR3 plus reference TRBV5-1 and TRBJ2-1, the full variable domain is KAGVTQTPRYLIKTRGQQVTLSCSPISGHRSVSWYQQTPGQGLQFLFEYFSETQRNKGNFPGRFSGRQFSNSRSEMNVSTLELGDSALYLCASSTQTYNEQFFGPGTRLTVL.

V and J are TRBV5-8 and TRBJ1-1; possibly TRBD1 for D (5 bases). V lost 5 bases, J lost 4 bases, and 15 bases lay in between. The CDR3 runs to 14 residues. Germline V gene lookup returns CDR1 SGHTS and CDR2 YDEGEE. In DNA form, the CDR3 reads TGTGCCAGCAGGCAGCGGGGGTGGATCACTGAAGCTTTCTTT. Protein: CASRQRGWITEAFF. The entire variable domain, with the rest obtained from reference TRBV5-8 and TRBJ1-1, is as follows: EAGVTQSPTHLIKTRGQQATLRCSPISGHTSVYWYQQALGLGLQFLLWYDEGEERNRGNFPPRFSGRQFPNYSSELNVNALELEDSALYLCASRQRGWITEAFFGQGTRLTVV.

This clonotype was recorded a few times. The J gene is TRBJ1-1, the V gene TRBV12-3 or TRBV12-4; D is perhaps TRBD1 (6 bases). Trimming pared 5 bases from V and 5 bases from J, leaving 12 bases between. The CDR3 runs 13 residues. CDR3 in DNA: TGTGCCAGCAGTCCCTCAGGGGTAACTGAAGCTTTCTTT. It yields the protein CASSPSGVTEAFF.

V and J are TRBV27 and TRBJ1-6, with a weak D call TRBD1 (6 bases). This CDR3 spans 18 amino acids. CDR1 is MNHEY, CDR2 SMNVEV, per germline (reference sequence). Trimming took 0 bases from V and 3 from J, leaving 15 bases between them. The CDR3 nucleotides read TGTGCCAGCAGTTTATCCCCCTTTGAGACAGGCTATAATTCACCCCTCCACTTT. Encoded protein: CASSLSPFETGYNSPLHF.

The chain recombines TRBV20-1 with TRBJ1-5; D unclear. The ends were cut back, 4 bases at V and 4 bases at J, with 17 bases in the middle. The germline gives CDR1 DFQATT, CDR2 SNEGSKA (reference sequence). CDR3 length: 15 amino acids. In nucleotides, the CDR3 is TGCAGTGCTACTTCTGGGGAACTTCTTAATCAGCCCCAGCATTTT. Translation gives CSATSGELLNQPQHF.

The chain carries TRBV4-3 and TRBJ1-2, with D possibly TRBD1 on 6 matching bases. From germline, CDR1 is LGHNA and CDR2 YSLEER. The CDR3 is made up of 15 amino acids. V was cut by 1 base and J by 6 bases, with 15 bases left in between. DNA for the CDR3: TGCGCCAGCAGCCAAGGTAGCGTAGGGGGTCATGGCTACACCTTC. Its protein is CASSQGSVGGHGYTF.

This chain joins TRBV3-1 and TRBJ2-1; D might be TRBD1 or TRBD2, each matching 6 bases. Looked up from germline, CDR1 is LGHDT and CDR2 is YNNKEL (reference sequence). The length of the CDR3 is 14 residues. Trimming cost V 7 bases and J 10 bases, with 20 bases left between them. The CDR3: CASTSWGAGGEQFF. The CDR3 nucleotides read TGTGCCAGCACTTCCTGGGGGGCCGGTGGGGAGCAGTTCTTC.

The chain recombines TRBV11-3 with TRBJ2-5; 7 bases agree with TRBD2. The J call is in doubt because the DNA end fits TRBJ2-1 better. Germline-derived CDR1 and CDR2 are SGHNT and YENEEA. The CDR3 spans 15 residues. As DNA, the CDR3 is TGTGCCAGCAGCTTAGCCGGACTAGTGGGCGATGAGCAGTTCTTC. Its protein product is CASSLAGLVGDEQFF.

This chain uses TRBV9 with TRBJ2-5; the match to TRBD1 covers 7 bases. The CDR3 sequence is 16 residues long. The V segment lost 0 bases and the J segment 4 bases; nucleotides outside the gene matches: 9. The germline CDR1 and CDR2 sequences are SGDLS and YYNGEE. CDR3 nucleotide sequence: TGTGCCAGCAGCGTAGGGCCGACAGGGAGAGGAGAGACCCAGTACTTC. Translation: CASSVGPTGRGETQYF.

The V gene is TRBV29-1, the J gene TRBJ2-7; weak D call: TRBD2 (6 bases). V was clipped by 5 bases and J by 0 bases, with 14 bases between them. There are 14 residues in the CDR3. Germline lookup yields CDR1 SQVTM and CDR2 ANQGSEA. The DNA for the CDR3 is TGCAGCGTTTCACTAGCCCAGAGCTCCTACGAGCAGTACTTC. It yields the protein CSVSLAQSSYEQYF.

This chain joins TRBV3-1 and TRBJ1-5; D is ambiguous. CDR1 and CDR2 (germline): LGHDT, YNNKEL (reference sequence). Deletions cut 4 bases from V and 3 bases from J, with 7 bases between. The CDR3 length is 13 residues. The CDR3 DNA is TGTGCCAGCAGCCGACACGACAATCAGCCCCAGCATTTT. It codes for CASSRHDNQPQHF.

CDR3 amino acids: CASSTGQSNTEAFF. CDR3 nucleotides: TGCGCCAGCAGCACGGGACAGAGTAACACTGAAGCTTTCTTT. J is TRBJ1-1 and V is TRBV5-1, with 7 bases identical to TRBD1. With 4 bases clipped from V and 2 bases from J, the junction kept 5 bases outside the gene matches. Germline CDR1 is SGHRS and CDR2 is YFSETQ. The CDR3 totals 14 residues.

The chain joins TRBV20-1 to TRBJ2-4; no clear D. V gave up 3 bases and J gave up 5 bases, with 17 bases separating them. This CDR3 region has 15 residues. Germline lookup yields CDR1 DFQATT and CDR2 SNEGSKA (reference sequence). The CDR3 protein is CSARSGLSRENIQYF. CDR3 coding DNA: TGCAGTGCTAGGTCCGGGTTGTCGCGCGAAAACATTCAGTACTTC.

The V and J genes are TRBV6-5 and TRBJ1-2, with 8 bases fitting TRBD1. The CDR3 length is 15 residues. V was pared by 5 bases and J by 4 bases, with 9 bases of the junction left unmatched. Germline V gene lookup returns CDR1 MNHEY and CDR2 SVGAGI. CDR3 sequence: CASSDGTGRPYGYTF. CDR3 coding DNA: TGTGCCAGCAGTGACGGGACAGGCCGCCCCTATGGCTACACCTTC.

There are a few counts of this clonotype. This sequence joins TRBV4-3 and TRBJ1-2; D is undetermined. V lost 0 bases and J 8 bases, leaving 10 bases between the germline ends. The length of the CDR3 is 13 residues. Germline V CDR1 and CDR2: LGHNA, YSLEER. CDR3 bases: TGCGCCAGCAGCCAAGATACATACGGGGGCTACACCTTC. Protein: CASSQDTYGGYTF.